A selection of T cell receptor beta chains follows, all from one sample in a study of regulatory and conventional T cells in RAG deficiency. Repertoires were generated with immunoSEQ multiplex PCR, while TCRdb's copy carries only in-frame clones and drops some. Here the sample spans approximately 3,000 clones, approximately 94% being singletons. The same sample was also used in a study of regulatory T cells.

Material: CD4+ Tregs sorted from blood. The receptors were sampled from a human donor in good health. Each CDR3 is given without its conserved first and last residue. Fields, in order: J gene, clone size, V gene, CDR3 length, CDR3 protein. A row's size may be missing; if present it is once, few, many or a size class.

J: TRBJ2-5; size: -; V: TRBV5-1; length: 11; CDR3: ASSPQGQETQY
J: TRBJ2-2; size: few; V: TRBV15; length: 10; CDR3: ATRVGAGELF
J: TRBJ1-2; size: -; V: TRBV5-8; length: 11; CDR3: ASSPYPHYGYT
J: TRBJ2-5; size: -; V: TRBV30; length: 12; CDR3: AWSTGLAGQTQY
J: TRBJ1-1; size: -; V: TRBV20-1; length: 8; CDR3: SASSVKAF
J: TRBJ2-3; size: -; V: TRBV30; length: 11; CDR3: AESPGQGFTQY
J: TRBJ2-1; size: -; V: TRBV13; length: 12; CDR3: ASSSFTSRYEQF
J: TRBJ2-1; size: -; V: TRBV11-2; length: 13; CDR3: ASKSGGDYIHEQF
J: TRBJ2-3; size: -; V: TRBV11-2; length: 12; CDR3: ASSLDWATDTQY
J: TRBJ2-7; size: -; V: TRBV7-9; length: 11; CDR3: ASSLVSGSEQY
J: TRBJ1-3; size: -; V: TRBV19; length: 10; CDR3: ASRDRGNTIY
J: TRBJ1-2; size: -; V: TRBV6-9; length: 13; CDR3: ASSSYERQIYGYT
J: TRBJ1-5; size: few; V: TRBV10-1; length: 10; CDR3: ASSRTGQPQH
J: TRBJ1-1; size: -; V: TRBV7-9; length: 14; CDR3: ASSPKNPGTAYEAF
J: TRBJ2-3; size: -; V: TRBV5-1; length: 13; CDR3: ASSLALAFADTQY
J: TRBJ1-5; size: -; V: TRBV19; length: 15; CDR3: ASSIAGTFLPNQPQH